Listed below are T cell receptor beta chains from one sample, sequenced in a study of T-cell memory formation after mild COVID-19. A single record per CDR3 protein comes from TCRdb applying MiXCR to the 5' RACE reads. The sample gives some 490,000 distinct CDR3 sequences, around a sixth of which show up once; more than 9% is in the top ten. Specimen: PBMCs or a T cell subset sorted from them (not recorded which). The receptor source for this set is an adult woman who had mild COVID-19 (a few samples of this study predate the infection). Cell type and time point are not known. The CDR3 runs from the conserved cysteine through the conserved F or W. Each record gives: clone size, D gene, J gene, V gene, CDR3 protein, CDR3 DNA. The D gene is left open where the match is weak. Size is stated for part of the rows, as once, few or many counts, or as a class when the clone is expanded.

clone_size: few; d_call: -; j_call: TRBJ1-1; v_call: TRBV11-2; cdr3_aa: CASSPSSWQSNTEAFF; cdr3_nt: TGTGCCAGCAGCCCAAGTAGTTGGCAGTCGAACACTGAAGCTTTCTTT
clone_size: few; d_call: -; j_call: TRBJ2-7; v_call: TRBV6-5; cdr3_aa: CASSSAGEGEQYF; cdr3_nt: TGTGCCAGCAGTTCCGCTGGGGAAGGCGAGCAGTACTTC
clone_size: few; d_call: TRBD2; j_call: TRBJ2-7; v_call: TRBV28; cdr3_aa: CASSRRGRADYEQYF; cdr3_nt: TGTGCCAGCAGTCGGCGCGGGAGGGCTGACTACGAGCAGTACTTC
clone_size: -; d_call: TRBD1; j_call: TRBJ2-5; v_call: TRBV7-2; cdr3_aa: CASSPGQGGGETQYF; cdr3_nt: TGTGCCAGCAGCCCCGGACAGGGGGGGGGAGAGACCCAGTACTTC
clone_size: -; d_call: TRBD1; j_call: TRBJ2-7; v_call: TRBV5-1; cdr3_aa: CASSVSPGQGSYEQYF; cdr3_nt: TGCGCCAGCAGCGTGAGTCCGGGACAGGGGTCCTACGAGCAGTACTTC
clone_size: many; d_call: -; j_call: TRBJ2-7; v_call: TRBV5-1; cdr3_aa: CASVQGREQYF; cdr3_nt: TGCGCCAGCGTACAGGGGAGGGAGCAGTACTTC
clone_size: -; d_call: -; j_call: TRBJ1-2; v_call: TRBV20-1; cdr3_aa: CSGGDRTNYGYTF; cdr3_nt: TGCAGTGGGGGGGACCGAACTAACTATGGCTACACCTTC
clone_size: -; d_call: -; j_call: TRBJ1-1; v_call: TRBV20-1; cdr3_aa: CSARDSPVNTEAFF; cdr3_nt: TGCAGTGCTAGAGATTCCCCAGTGAACACTGAAGCTTTCTTT
clone_size: -; d_call: TRBD2; j_call: TRBJ2-1; v_call: TRBV7-2; cdr3_aa: CASSLLSGRGPGGSHNEQFF; cdr3_nt: TGTGCCAGCAGCTTATTGTCGGGGAGGGGTCCAGGAGGTTCCCACAATGAGCAGTTCTTC
clone_size: -; d_call: TRBD1; j_call: TRBJ2-7; v_call: TRBV24-1; cdr3_aa: CATSDPHRARQGEQYF; cdr3_nt: TGTGCCACCAGTGATCCTCACCGAGCCCGACAGGGCGAGCAGTACTTC
clone_size: few; d_call: -; j_call: TRBJ2-5; v_call: TRBV20-1; cdr3_aa: CSARVGGGRVMSQYF; cdr3_nt: TGCAGTGCTAGAGTGGGAGGGGGCCGGGTGATGAGCCAGTACTTC
clone_size: -; d_call: TRBD2; j_call: TRBJ2-1; v_call: TRBV5-4; cdr3_aa: CASSSSGLAASISNEQFF; cdr3_nt: TGTGCCAGCTCCTCTTCGGGACTAGCGGCCTCTATATCCAATGAGCAGTTCTTC
clone_size: few; d_call: -; j_call: TRBJ2-7; v_call: TRBV7-8; cdr3_aa: CASSLYGRGAGEQYF; cdr3_nt: TGTGCCAGCAGCTTATATGGTCGGGGGGCTGGGGAGCAGTACTTC
clone_size: -; d_call: -; j_call: TRBJ2-3; v_call: TRBV7-9; cdr3_aa: CASSPPGMGTDTQYF; cdr3_nt: TGTGCCAGCAGCCCCCCCGGGATGGGCACAGATACGCAGTATTTT
clone_size: -; d_call: TRBD1; j_call: TRBJ2-7; v_call: TRBV5-1; cdr3_aa: CASTVTTGTGGEQYF; cdr3_nt: TGCGCCAGCACCGTTACCACCGGGACAGGGGGCGAGCAGTACTTC
clone_size: few; d_call: -; j_call: TRBJ1-2; v_call: TRBV7-9; cdr3_aa: CASSYQTGPTGSYGYTF; cdr3_nt: TGTGCCAGCAGCTACCAAACGGGACCCACGGGGTCCTATGGCTACACCTTC
clone_size: -; d_call: TRBD2; j_call: TRBJ2-3; v_call: TRBV27; cdr3_aa: CASGSAGLSPRSTDTQYF; cdr3_nt: TGTGCCAGCGGATCAGCGGGACTTTCACCCCGATCCACAGATACGCAGTATTTT
clone_size: many; d_call: TRBD2; j_call: TRBJ2-1; v_call: TRBV6-5; cdr3_aa: CASSYWLAGGNNEQFF; cdr3_nt: TGTGCCAGCAGTTACTGGCTAGCGGGAGGCAACAATGAGCAGTTCTTC
clone_size: -; d_call: -; j_call: TRBJ1-1; v_call: TRBV29-1; cdr3_aa: CSVDSTGNTEAFF; cdr3_nt: TGCAGCGTTGACTCGACAGGGAACACTGAAGCTTTCTTT
clone_size: many; d_call: -; j_call: TRBJ2-7; v_call: TRBV7-8; cdr3_aa: CASSAIRTEQYF; cdr3_nt: TGTGCCAGCAGCGCAATCCGGACCGAGCAGTACTTC